The rows below give T cell receptor beta chains drawn from one sample of a study of blood T cell repertoires in COVID-19. Measured with immunoSEQ multiplex PCR; TCRdb has only the in-frame clones, and not every one. The sample contains some 260,000 clones, 70% to 90% of which appear only once. Sequenced: peripheral blood. Receptors originate from a man aged 18 to 30 with active or convalescent COVID-19. The CDR3 runs from the conserved cysteine through the conserved F or W. A D gene is named only where the DNA matches it firmly. A clone size is listed for some rows: how often the clone was seen (once, few, many), or a class if it is expanded.

V gene,J gene,clone size,D gene,CDR3 protein,CDR3 DNA
TRBV7-9,TRBJ2-5,once,-,CASSHREGQETQYF,TGTGCCAGCAGCCACAGGGAGGGGCAAGAGACCCAGTACTTC
TRBV15,TRBJ2-2,-,-,CATNPTGANTGELFF,TGTGCCACCAACCCGACAGGCGCGAACACCGGGGAGCTGTTTTTT
TRBV15,TRBJ2-1,few,TRBD1,CATSRRAGGGNEQFF,TGTGCCACCAGCAGACGAGCAGGGGGTGGCAATGAGCAGTTCTTC
TRBV28,TRBJ1-1,-,TRBD1,CASSSGQGNTEAFF,TGTGCCAGCAGCTCGGGACAGGGGAACACTGAAGCTTTCTTT
TRBV18,TRBJ1-1,-,-,CAGSPRTGVTEAFF,TGTGCCGGCTCACCACGAACGGGGGTCACTGAAGCTTTCTTT
TRBV2,TRBJ1-2,few,TRBD1,CATPGQIKSNYGYTF,TGTGCCACCCCGGGACAGATAAAATCTAACTATGGCTACACCTTC
TRBV6-4,TRBJ2-1,-,-,CASSDGSPNEQFF,TGTGCCAGCAGTGATGGCTCGCCAAATGAGCAGTTCTTC
TRBV5-1,TRBJ2-1,-,-,CASSFYLASYNEQFF,TGCGCCAGCAGCTTCTACCTAGCTTCCTACAATGAGCAGTTCTTC
TRBV4-3,TRBJ2-5,-,TRBD1,CASSVLGGGTQYF,TGCGCCAGCAGTGTCCTAGGGGGCGGGACCCAGTACTTC
TRBV24-1,TRBJ2-3,-,TRBD1,CATRDQGAVTDTQYF,TGTGCCACCAGGGATCAGGGGGCTGTCACAGATACGCAGTATTTT
TRBV14,TRBJ2-2,-,TRBD1,CASSPGTANTGELFF,TGTGCCAGCAGCCCCGGGACAGCGAACACCGGGGAGCTGTTTTTT
TRBV19,TRBJ1-2,-,-,CASSISPGPYGYTF,TGTGCCAGTAGTATAAGCCCAGGGCCCTATGGCTACACCTTC
TRBV7-3,TRBJ2-6,-,-,CASSLARSGANVLTF,TGTGCCAGCAGCTTAGCGCGCTCTGGGGCCAACGTCCTGACTTTC
TRBV5-6,TRBJ1-5,-,TRBD1,CASSLRDSLYSNQPQHF,TGTGCCAGCAGCTTGAGGGACAGCCTTTATAGCAATCAGCCCCAGCATTTT
TRBV6-5,TRBJ1-4,once,TRBD1,CASSRQGQYEKLFF,TGTGCCAGCAGTCGACAGGGGCAGTATGAAAAACTGTTTTTT
TRBV30,TRBJ1-2,-,TRBD1,CAWSAGTGRWGYTF,TGTGCCTGGAGTGCCGGGACAGGTCGTTGGGGCTACACCTTC
TRBV27,TRBJ2-5,-,-,CASSYGETQYF,TGTGCCAGCAGCTACGGAGAGACCCAGTACTTC
TRBV11-2,TRBJ1-2,-,TRBD1,CASSLTRTGNYGYTF,TGTGCCAGCAGCTTAACCAGGACAGGAAACTATGGCTACACCTTC
TRBV4-3,TRBJ1-2,-,TRBD1,CASSHRTGPYGYTF,TGCGCCAGCAGCCACCGGACAGGGCCCTATGGCTACACCTTC
TRBV28,TRBJ2-7,-,TRBD1,CASSSWTGGSYEQYF,TGTGCCAGCAGTTCCTGGACAGGGGGCTCCTACGAGCAGTACTTC
TRBV5-1,TRBJ2-1,-,TRBD2,CASSFTWTSGSTSYNEQFF,TGCGCCAGCAGCTTCACCTGGACTAGCGGGTCCACCTCCTACAATGAGCAGTTCTTC
TRBV5-4,TRBJ1-1,-,TRBD1,CAVGTGGTEAFF,TGTGCCGTCGGGACAGGGGGAACTGAAGCTTTCTTT
TRBV20-1,TRBJ2-5,-,-,CSADQETQYF,TGCAGTGCCGACCAAGAGACCCAGTACTTC
TRBV6-4,TRBJ2-3,-,-,CASSEGNGGDTQYF,TGTGCCAGCAGTGAGGGAAACGGGGGAGATACGCAGTATTTT
TRBV19,TRBJ1-6,-,TRBD1,CASSRDRGRRSPLHF,TGTGCCAGTAGCAGGGACAGGGGGCGGCGATCACCCCTCCACTTT
TRBV30,TRBJ1-1,-,-,CAWKSWAISMGTEAFF,TGTGCCTGGAAATCGTGGGCAATTTCCATGGGCACTGAAGCTTTCTTT
TRBV7-2,TRBJ1-2,few,-,CASSPTTSSYGYTF,TGTGCCAGCAGCCCCACGACATCTTCGTATGGCTACACCTTC
TRBV4-3,TRBJ1-2,few,-,CASSQELRLRGYTF,TGCGCCAGCAGCCAAGAATTACGGTTGCGTGGCTACACCTTC
TRBV28,TRBJ2-7,once,TRBD1,CASSLIGTGVGEQYF,TGTGCCAGCAGTTTAATAGGGACAGGGGTAGGCGAGCAGTACTTC
TRBV7-9,TRBJ1-4,-,TRBD1,CASSLGTGITNEKLFF,TGTGCCAGCAGCTTAGGGACAGGGATTACTAATGAAAAACTGTTTTTT
TRBV9,TRBJ2-1,-,TRBD2,CASSVGGAGGPLEQFF,TGTGCCAGCAGCGTAGGCGGAGCGGGGGGCCCCCTTGAGCAGTTCTTC
TRBV28,TRBJ1-5,-,-,CASRREGTVNQPQHF,TGTGCCAGCAGGAGAGAGGGCACGGTCAATCAGCCCCAGCATTTT
TRBV6-2/TRBV6-3,TRBJ1-4,-,-,CASSYQQGGNEKLFF,TGTGCCAGCAGTTACCAACAGGGCGGTAATGAAAAACTGTTTTTT
TRBV6-1,TRBJ2-5,-,-,CASSEARRVGTQYF,TGTGCCAGCAGTGAAGCGCGGAGGGTAGGGACCCAGTACTTC
TRBV6-5,TRBJ2-5,once,TRBD1,CASSYEGARGETQYF,TGTGCCAGCAGTTACGAGGGGGCGCGAGGAGAGACCCAGTACTTC
TRBV6-5,TRBJ1-6,-,-,CASSWGGSSTLHF,TGTGCCAGCAGCTGGGGCGGATCCTCGACCCTCCACTTT
TRBV4-1,TRBJ2-5,once,-,CASSIPGVQETQYF,TGCGCCAGCAGCATTCCGGGGGTCCAAGAGACCCAGTACTTC
TRBV29-1,TRBJ2-7,-,-,CSVRGMSSYEQYF,TGCAGCGTGAGGGGGATGAGCTCCTACGAGCAGTACTTC
TRBV10-2,TRBJ2-7,-,-,CASTDRGAGRSSYEQYF,TGCGCCAGCACCGACCGGGGGGCGGGGAGAAGCTCCTACGAGCAGTACTTC
TRBV14,TRBJ2-1,-,TRBD1,CASSPLQGSNNEQFF,TGTGCCAGCAGCCCTCTACAGGGGTCTAACAATGAGCAGTTCTTC
TRBV7-3,TRBJ1-2,-,TRBD1,CASSSGQGYGYTF,TGTGCCAGCAGCTCTGGACAGGGCTATGGCTACACCTTC